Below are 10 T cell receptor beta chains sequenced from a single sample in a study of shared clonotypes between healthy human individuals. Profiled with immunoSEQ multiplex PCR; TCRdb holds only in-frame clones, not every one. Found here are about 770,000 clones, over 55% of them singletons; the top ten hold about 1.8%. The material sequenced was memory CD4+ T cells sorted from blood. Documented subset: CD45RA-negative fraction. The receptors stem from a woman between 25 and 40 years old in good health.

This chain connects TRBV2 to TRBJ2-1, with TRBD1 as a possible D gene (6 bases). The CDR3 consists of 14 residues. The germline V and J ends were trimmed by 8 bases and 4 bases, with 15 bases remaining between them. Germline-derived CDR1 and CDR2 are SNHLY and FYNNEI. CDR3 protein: CASLNGQIYNEQFF. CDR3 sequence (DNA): TGTGCCAGCCTGAACGGACAGATATACAATGAGCAGTTCTTC.

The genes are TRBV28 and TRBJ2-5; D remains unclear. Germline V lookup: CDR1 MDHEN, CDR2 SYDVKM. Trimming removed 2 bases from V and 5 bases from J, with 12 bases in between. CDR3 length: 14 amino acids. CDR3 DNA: TGTGCCAGCAGTTTAGGTCCCAGAGACGAGACCCAGTACTTC. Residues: CASSLGPRDETQYF.

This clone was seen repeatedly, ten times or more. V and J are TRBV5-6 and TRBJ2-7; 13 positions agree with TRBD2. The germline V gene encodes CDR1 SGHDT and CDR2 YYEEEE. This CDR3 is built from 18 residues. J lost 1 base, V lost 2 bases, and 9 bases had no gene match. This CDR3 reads CASSFGLLAGGTSYEQYF. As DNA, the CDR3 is TGTGCCAGCAGCTTTGGTTTACTAGCGGGAGGGACGTCCTACGAGCAGTACTTC. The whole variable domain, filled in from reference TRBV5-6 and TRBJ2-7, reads DAGVTQSPTHLIKTRGQQVTLRCSPKSGHDTVSWYQQALGQGPQFIFQYYEEEERQRGNFPDRFSGHQFPNYSSELNVNALLLGDSALYLCASSFGLLAGGTSYEQYFGPGTRLTVT.

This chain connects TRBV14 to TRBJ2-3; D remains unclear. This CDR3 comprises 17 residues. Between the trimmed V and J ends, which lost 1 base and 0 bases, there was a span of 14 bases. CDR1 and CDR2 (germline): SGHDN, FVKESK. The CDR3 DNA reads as TGTGCCAGCAGCCAAGCGTTGGGCCGCGGTAGCACAGATACGCAGTATTTT. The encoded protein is CASSQALGRGSTDTQYF. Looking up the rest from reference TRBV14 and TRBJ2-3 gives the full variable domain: EAGVTQFPSHSVIEKGQTVTLRCDPISGHDNLYWYRRVMGKEIKFLLHFVKESKQDESGMPNNRFLAERTGGTYSTLKVQPAELEDSGVYFCASSQALGRGSTDTQYFGPGTRLTVL.

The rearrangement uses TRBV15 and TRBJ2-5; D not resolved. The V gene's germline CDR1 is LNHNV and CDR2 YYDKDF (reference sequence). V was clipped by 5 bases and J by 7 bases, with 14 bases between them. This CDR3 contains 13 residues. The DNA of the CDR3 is TGTGCCACCAGCCAAAGGACGCCAGGGACCCAGTACTTC. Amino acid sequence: CATSQRTPGTQYF.

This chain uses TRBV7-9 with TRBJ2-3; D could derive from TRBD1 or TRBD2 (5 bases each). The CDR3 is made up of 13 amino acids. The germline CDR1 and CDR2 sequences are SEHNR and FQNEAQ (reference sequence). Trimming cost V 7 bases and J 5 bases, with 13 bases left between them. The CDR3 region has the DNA TGTGCCAGCATAAACGGGGCTGTAGATACGCAGTATTTT. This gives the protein CASINGAVDTQYF.

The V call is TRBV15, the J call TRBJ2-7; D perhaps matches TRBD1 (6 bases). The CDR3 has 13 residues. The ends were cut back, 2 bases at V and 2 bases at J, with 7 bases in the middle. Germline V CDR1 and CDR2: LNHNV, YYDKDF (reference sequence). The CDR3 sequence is CATSRRGTYEQYF. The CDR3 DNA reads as TGTGCCACCAGCAGAAGGGGGACCTACGAGCAGTACTTC.

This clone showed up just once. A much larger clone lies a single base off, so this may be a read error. Written as DNA, the CDR3 is TGTGCCAGCAGCTTATCCACAGATACGCAGTATTTT. Translation gives CASSLSTDTQYF. This sequence joins TRBV5-5 and TRBJ2-3; D gene uncertain. The V gene lost 2 bases and the J gene lost 2 bases, with 3 bases spanning the gap. CDR3 length: 12 residues. In germline, CDR1 is SGHKS, CDR2 YYEKEE (reference sequence).

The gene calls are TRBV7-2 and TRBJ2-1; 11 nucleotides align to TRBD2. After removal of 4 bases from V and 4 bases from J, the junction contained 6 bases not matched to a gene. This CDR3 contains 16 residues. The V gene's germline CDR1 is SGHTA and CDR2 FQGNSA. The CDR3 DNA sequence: TGTGCCAGCAGCTCCCTGACTAGCGGGGCTTACAATGAGCAGTTCTTC. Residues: CASSSLTSGAYNEQFF.

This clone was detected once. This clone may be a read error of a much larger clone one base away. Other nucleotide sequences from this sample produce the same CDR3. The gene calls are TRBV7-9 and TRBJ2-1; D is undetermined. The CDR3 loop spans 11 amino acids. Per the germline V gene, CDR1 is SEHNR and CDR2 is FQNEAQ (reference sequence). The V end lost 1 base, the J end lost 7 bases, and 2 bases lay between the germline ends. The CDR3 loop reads CASSLGNEQFF. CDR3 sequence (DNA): TGTGCCAGCAGCTTAGGGAATGAGCAGTTCTTC.